This T cell receptor beta chain was recorded in a study of blood T cell repertoires in COVID-19. Germline CDR1 LGHNA, CDR2 YSLEER. The V gene end was trimmed by 4 bases and the J gene end by 3 bases; junction bases not matched to a gene: 6. This CDR3 contains 16 residues. This clone was observed a few times. Some clones are missing from TCRdb's copy, which holds only in-frame ones; the method was immunoSEQ multiplex PCR. The sample has around 100,000 clones; about nine tenths are singletons. Sample: peripheral blood. The V gene is TRBV4-3, the J gene TRBJ2-1, with 10 bases aligning to TRBD2. This clonotype originated in a woman aged 45 to 65 with acute or convalescent COVID-19. CDR3 in amino acids: CASSLQLAGIYNEQFF. CDR3 DNA sequence: TGCGCCAGCAGCCTACAACTAGCGGGGATCTACAATGAGCAGTTCTTC.